This TCR beta chain is drawn from a study of regulatory T cells in long-lasting Graves disease. The CDR3 sequence is 15 residues long. Germline trimming cut 6 bases from V and 7 bases from J; bases unmatched to any gene: 11. As to time point: newly diagnosed GD, antithyroid drugs for less than 3 months. RNA extracted from PBMCs served as the sequencing template. This clonotype appeared many times. Combining iRepertoire HTBI primers with Arm-PCR of CDR3 regions, the authors built TCR beta libraries. TCRdb called the multiplex PCR reads again in MiXCR, with one record for every CDR3 protein. The sample lists around 500,000 distinct CDR3 sequences, approximately 12% seen once, with 10% in the top ten. Separately, the same data were catalogued under a study of T cells in Graves' hyperthyroidism and ophthalmopathy.

The sample here was peripheral blood mononuclear cells (PBMCs), taken at new diagnosis, from a patient treated with antithyroid drugs. The sequence derives from a man aged 25 to 40 with Graves disease. The chain uses TRBV12-3 or TRBV12-4 and TRBJ1-4, with 7 bases that match TRBD1. CDR3 in amino acids: CASRPAGTVPEKLFF. In DNA form, the CDR3 reads TGTGCCAGCAGGCCCGCCGGGACAGTGCCTGAAAAACTGTTTTTT.